The 15 T cell receptor beta chains listed next were all sequenced from one sample in a study of tumor-infiltrating lymphocytes in primary liver carcinoma. cDNA specific to TCR beta was made from approximately 0.55 ug of total RNA, with a constant-region primer employed for priming. What produced the TCR beta libraries was three nested multiplex PCR rounds using slightly modified ARM-PCR. Researchers ran the first two PCR rounds for about 11 cycles each with TRBV1-TRBV30 forward primers and a C-beta reverse primer. TCRdb analysed the multiplex PCR reads with MiXCR anew, one entry per CDR3 protein. The sample holds about 300,000 distinct CDR3 sequences; approximately 65% are singletons and the top ten take approximately 9%. They got blood RNA out of unsorted whole blood and also pulled out germline DNA. Specimen: peripheral blood. The receptors were gathered from a man in his forties with primary liver carcinoma and hepatitis B virus infection.

This clonotype showed up many times. The chain combines TRBV11-2 with TRBJ1-2; the D is unclear. The CDR3 totals 11 residues. V lost 2 bases and J lost 8, with 6 bases in between. Germline CDR1 is SGHAT and CDR2 is FQNNGV. The CDR3 loop is CASSLYEGYTF. The CDR3 DNA reads TGTGCCAGCAGCTTATACGAGGGCTACACCTTC.

Comments on this clonotype: Germline and junction disagree at one end, which may indicate a read error. The chain uses TRBV6-1 and TRBJ2-7; 9 bases align to TRBD1. This CDR3 contains 18 residues. Germline V gives CDR1 MNHNS, CDR2 SASEGT. CDR3 sequence: CAGSEIWGGQGRNYEQYF. CDR3 DNA: TGTGCCGGCAGTGAAATCTGGGGAGGACAGGGGAGGAACTACGAGCAGTACTTC.

Points on this clonotype: The junction differs from germline at one of its ends, possibly a read error. The CDR3 loop is CASCLDSRSPDTQYF. In DNA form, the CDR3 reads TGTGCCAGCTGCTTAGATAGCAGGAGTCCCGATACGCAGTATTTT. V usage is TRBV11-2 and J usage is TRBJ2-3; D remains unclear. The CDR3 extends over 15 amino acids. Germline-derived CDR1 and CDR2 are SGHAT and FQNNGV.

A word on this clonotype: Being one base from a much bigger clone, this may be a read error. V is TRBV10-3 and J is TRBJ2-1; no firm D call. The germline V gene has CDR1 ENHRY and CDR2 SYGVKD. This CDR3 contains 13 residues. In nucleotides, the CDR3 is TGTGTCATCACCTCCGGCGGAGACAATGAGCAGTTCTTC. This sequence encodes CVITSGGDNEQFF.

A note on this clonotype: Just one base apart from a much larger clone, this may be a read error. V usage is TRBV4-3 and J usage is TRBJ1-2, with TRBD1 identical over 10 bases. The CDR3 is made up of 15 amino acids. CDR1 is LGHNA, CDR2 YSLEER, per germline. V lost 3 bases and J lost 3; bases outside the gene matches: 4. The CDR3 reads CASSHDRGRDYGYTF. DNA of the CDR3: TGCGCCAGCAGCCATGACAGGGGGCGCGACTATGGCTACACCTTC.

In the case of this clonotype: One end of the junction varies from germline; a read error may be responsible. V and J are TRBV14 and TRBJ2-5; D remains ambiguous. This CDR3 spans 13 amino acids. Germline CDR1 is SGHDN and CDR2 is FVKESK. This CDR3 reads CTSSPGVWGTQYF. The CDR3 DNA follows: TGTACCAGCAGCCCCGGTGTGTGGGGGACCCAGTACTTC.

The genes are TRBV7-8 and TRBJ2-3, with D unresolved. Germline CDR1 is SGHVS and CDR2 is FQNEAQ. V was shortened by 6 bases and J by 8 bases, with 3 bases between the two germline ends. The CDR3 consists of 9 residues. CDR3 DNA: TGTGCCAGCAGAAGTACGCAGTATTTT. It encodes CASRSTQYF.

The chain carries TRBV2 and TRBJ1-5; D is perhaps TRBD1 (6 bases). The V gene lost 6 bases and the J gene lost 4 bases, with 10 bases spanning the gap. The CDR3 covers 13 residues. The V gene's germline CDR1 is SNHLY and CDR2 FYNNEI. CDR3 coding DNA: TGTGCCAGCAGGGATACAGGGAATCAGCCCCAGCATTTT. Residues: CASRDTGNQPQHF.

With regard to this clonotype: At one end the junction does not follow the germline gene, possibly because of a read error. The V and J genes are TRBV19 and TRBJ1-2; D is uncertain. Germline assignment: CDR1 LNHDA and CDR2 SQIVND (reference sequence). The CDR3 is 13 amino acids. The CDR3 DNA is TGTACCAGTAGTATTTTAAGTGACTATGGCTACACCTTC. Its protein product is CTSSILSDYGYTF.

A note on this clonotype: A much larger clone lies one base from this, so it may be a read error. This rearrangement joins TRBV6-5 to TRBJ1-2, with a tentative D call TRBD1 (5 bases). CDR3 length: 14 residues. CDR1 MNHEY and CDR2 SVGAGI come from the germline V gene. With 4 bases removed from V and 6 bases from J, the gap between germline ends came to 15 bases. CDR3 residues: CASSLTWGDNGYTF. The CDR3, as DNA: TGTGCCAGCAGTTTAACCTGGGGCGACAATGGCTACACCTTC.

For this clonotype: Given a much more abundant clone one base away, this may be a read error. The final CDR3 position lacks the conserved phenylalanine or tryptophan, pointing to a likely read error. V usage is TRBV6-1 and J usage is TRBJ1-5; 9 bases match TRBD1. The germline V gene has CDR1 MNHNS and CDR2 SASEGT. The CDR3 covers 14 residues. The J segment lost 2 bases and the V segment lost 8 bases, leaving 4 bases of the junction unmatched. The CDR3: CASGRTGGNQPQHY. The DNA of the CDR3 is TGTGCCAGCGGAAGGACAGGGGGCAATCAGCCCCAGCATTAT.

For this clonotype: Possible read error: a much larger clone is one base away. This rearrangement joins TRBV6-1 to TRBJ1-2, with D perhaps matching TRBD1 (5 bases). V lost 6 bases, J lost 8 bases, and 16 bases lay in between. The CDR3 has 13 amino acids. Germline V gene data show CDR1 as MNHNS and CDR2 as SASEGT. CDR3 in amino acids: CASRTVAEDGYTF. CDR3 sequence (DNA): TGTGCCAGCAGGACAGTGGCTGAGGACGGCTACACCTTC.

The chain joins TRBV11-2 to TRBJ2-7, with TRBD1 matching over 8 bases. This CDR3 spans 15 amino acids. Per the germline V gene, CDR1 is SGHAT and CDR2 is FQNNGV. Trimming cost V 7 bases and J 0 bases; bases outside gene matches: 8. The CDR3 protein is CASTTSGGASYEQYF. The CDR3 DNA reads TGTGCCAGCACGACGTCAGGGGGCGCCTCCTACGAGCAGTACTTC.

On this clonotype itself: Compared with germline, one end of the junction differs, possibly owing to a read error. The chain has TRBV7-8 and TRBJ2-7, with D hard to call. CDR1 and CDR2 from the germline V gene are SGHVS and FQNEAQ. The CDR3 length is 12 residues. The CDR3 spells CVSSLATHEQYF. Written as DNA, the CDR3 is TGTGTCAGCAGCTTAGCCACCCACGAGCAGTACTTC.

Comments on this clonotype: A read error may be the cause here, since a much bigger clone is one base away. J is TRBJ2-5 and V is TRBV12-3 or TRBV12-4; D gene ambiguous. V shed 2 bases and J shed 5 bases, with 15 bases lying between them. The CDR3 is 15 residues long. The CDR3 coding sequence is TGTGCCAGCAGTTTACCTCGGCCGCCGAGGGAGACCCAGTACTTC. It codes for CASSLPRPPRETQYF.